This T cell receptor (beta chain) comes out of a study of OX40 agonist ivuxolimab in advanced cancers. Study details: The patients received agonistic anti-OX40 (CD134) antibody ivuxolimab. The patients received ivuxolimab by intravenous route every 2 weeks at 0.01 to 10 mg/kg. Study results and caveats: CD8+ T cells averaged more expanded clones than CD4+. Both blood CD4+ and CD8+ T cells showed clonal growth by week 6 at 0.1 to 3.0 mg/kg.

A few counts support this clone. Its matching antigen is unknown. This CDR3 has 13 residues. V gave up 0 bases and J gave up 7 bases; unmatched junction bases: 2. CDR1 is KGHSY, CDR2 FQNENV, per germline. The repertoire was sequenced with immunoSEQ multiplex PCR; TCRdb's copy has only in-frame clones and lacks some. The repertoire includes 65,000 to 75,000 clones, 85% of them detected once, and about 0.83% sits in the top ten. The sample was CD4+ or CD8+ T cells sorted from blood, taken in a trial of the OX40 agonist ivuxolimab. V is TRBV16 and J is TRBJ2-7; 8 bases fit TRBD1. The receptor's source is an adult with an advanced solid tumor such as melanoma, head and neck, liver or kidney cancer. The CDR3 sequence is CASSQSGTGEQYF. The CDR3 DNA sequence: TGTGCCAGCAGCCAATCTGGGACAGGTGAGCAGTACTTC.